This note documents a single TCR beta chain sequence. Its target is unknown. The data stem from a study of blood T cells in healthy people across ages. Whole-study results and caveats: Per million T cells, TCR beta diversity dropped about linearly as age rose.

Per sample, a minimum of 6 million PBMCs were isolated. Per germline, CDR1 MGHRA and CDR2 YSYEKL. Trimming shortened V by 1 base and J by 1 base, and 8 bases separated the two germline ends. There are 15 residues in the CDR3. With a J-beta primer mix and a sample-barcoded 5' primer, a second PCR ran roughly 6 to 11 cycles. The authors tagged each cDNA molecule using a template-switch adaptor with 12 random nucleotides. TCRdb passed the 5' RACE reads through MiXCR, listing each CDR3 protein once. The sample lists hundreds of thousands of distinct CDR3 sequences, around 50% seen once, with over 15% in the top ten.

This TCR derives from an elderly man in good health. The chain combines TRBV4-1 with TRBJ2-1; D not certain. The sequencing input was blood. CDR3 coding DNA: TGCGCCAGCAGCCAAGGACCCCCATCCTACAATGAGCAGTTCTTC. Its translation is CASSQGPPSYNEQFF.